Given below is one T cell receptor (beta chain) in context. Germline-derived CDR1 and CDR2 are KGHSH and LQKENI. CDR3 length: 17 amino acids. Between the trimmed V and J ends, which lost 3 bases and 9 bases, there was a span of 24 bases. This entry belongs to a study of neurological immune-mediated disorders. MiXCR, applied by TCRdb to the 5' RACE reads, yields one record per CDR3 protein. The data show about 120,000 distinct CDR3 sequences, with approximately 3.2% seen just once and 1% to 1.5% held by the top ten. This TCR was recovered from a woman aged 30 to 39 with multiple sclerosis. The J gene is TRBJ2-1, the V gene TRBV18; no clear D. The sequencing sample was made of PBMCs. CDR3 nucleotides: TGTGCCAGCTCACCCCCACCTCTAACCACCCTATCGGGTGAGCAGTTCTTC. It is translated as CASSPPPLTTLSGEQFF.